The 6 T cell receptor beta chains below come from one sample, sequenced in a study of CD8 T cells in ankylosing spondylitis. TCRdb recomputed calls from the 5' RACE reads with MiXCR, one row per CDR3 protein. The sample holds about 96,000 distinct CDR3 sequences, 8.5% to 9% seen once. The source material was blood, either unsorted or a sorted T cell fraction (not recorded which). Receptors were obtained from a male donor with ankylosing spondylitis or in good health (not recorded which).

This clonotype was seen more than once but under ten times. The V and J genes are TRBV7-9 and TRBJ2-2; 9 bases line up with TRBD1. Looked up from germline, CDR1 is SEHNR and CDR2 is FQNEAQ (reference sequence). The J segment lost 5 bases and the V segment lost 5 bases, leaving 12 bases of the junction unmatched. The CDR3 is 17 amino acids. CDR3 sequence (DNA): TGTGCCAGCAGCCCGAGTCCGGGACAGGGACGGACCGGGGAGCTGTTTTTT. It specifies CASSPSPGQGRTGELFF.

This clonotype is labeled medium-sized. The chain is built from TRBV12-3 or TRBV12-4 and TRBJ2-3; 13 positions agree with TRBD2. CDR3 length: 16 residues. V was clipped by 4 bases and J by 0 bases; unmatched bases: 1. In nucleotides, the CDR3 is TGTGCCAGCAGTTCGACTAGCGGGGGGAGCACAGATACGCAGTATTTT. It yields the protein CASSSTSGGSTDTQYF.

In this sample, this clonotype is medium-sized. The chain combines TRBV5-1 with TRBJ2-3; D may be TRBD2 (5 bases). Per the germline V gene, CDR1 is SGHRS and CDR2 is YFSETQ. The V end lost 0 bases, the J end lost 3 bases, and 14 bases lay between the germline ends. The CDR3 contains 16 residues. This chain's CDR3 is CASSLGSRSGTDTQYF. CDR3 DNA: TGCGCCAGCAGCTTGGGTTCCCGCAGCGGTACAGATACGCAGTATTTT.

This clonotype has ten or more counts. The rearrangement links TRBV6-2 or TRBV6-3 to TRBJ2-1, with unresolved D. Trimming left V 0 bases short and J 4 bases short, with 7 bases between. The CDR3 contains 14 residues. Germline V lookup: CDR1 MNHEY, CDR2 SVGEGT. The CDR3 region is CASSYSTEYNEQFF. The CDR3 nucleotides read TGTGCCAGCAGTTACTCCACAGAATACAATGAGCAGTTCTTC.

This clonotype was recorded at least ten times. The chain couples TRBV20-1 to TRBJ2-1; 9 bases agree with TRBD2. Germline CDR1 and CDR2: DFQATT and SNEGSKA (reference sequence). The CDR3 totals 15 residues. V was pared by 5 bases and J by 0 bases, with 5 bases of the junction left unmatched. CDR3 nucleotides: TGCAGTGCTCCACAGCGGGAGGTCTCCTACAATGAGCAGTTCTTC. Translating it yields CSAPQREVSYNEQFF.

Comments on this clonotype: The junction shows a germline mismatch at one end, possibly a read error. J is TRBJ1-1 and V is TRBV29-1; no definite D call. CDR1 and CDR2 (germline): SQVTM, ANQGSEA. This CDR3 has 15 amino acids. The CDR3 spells CSGRKEVGWNAEAFF. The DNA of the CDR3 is TGCAGCGGGAGGAAAGAAGTGGGGTGGAACGCTGAAGCTTTCTTT. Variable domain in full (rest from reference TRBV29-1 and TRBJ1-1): SAVISQKPSRDICQRGTSLTIQCQVDSQVTMMFWYRQQPGQSLTLIATANQGSEATYESGFVIDKFPISRPNLTFSTLTVSNMSPEDSSIYLCSGRKEVGWNAEAFFGQGTRLTVV.